The 30 T cell receptor beta chains below come from one sample, sequenced in a study of blood T cell repertoires in COVID-19. Profiled with immunoSEQ multiplex PCR; TCRdb holds only in-frame clones, not every one. Of roughly 360,000 clones in the sample, roughly 86% were seen once. The sample was peripheral blood. All receptors come from a human donor with acute or convalescent COVID-19. The donor label of this sample is uncertain.

The J gene is TRBJ1-2, the V gene TRBV19, with a weak D call TRBD1 (5 bases). V was pared by 4 bases and J by 4 bases, with 16 bases between. This CDR3 is built from 15 residues. Germline CDR1 and CDR2: LNHDA and SQIVND (reference sequence). The CDR3, as DNA: TGTGCCAGTAGTACCCCCGGGGGGAGTTCCTATGGCTACACCTTC. Translation: CASSTPGGSSYGYTF.

The rearrangement uses TRBV6-5 and TRBJ2-1, with 7 bases that match TRBD2. Unmatched junction bases numbered 11, after V lost 1 base and J lost 8 bases. The germline V gene encodes CDR1 MNHEY and CDR2 SVGAGI. The CDR3 extends over 16 amino acids. The CDR3 sequence is CASSYFGLGVGDEQFF. CDR3 nucleotides: TGTGCCAGCAGTTACTTTGGACTAGGGGTCGGGGATGAGCAGTTCTTC.

The CDR3 region has the DNA TGTGCCAGTAGTATCAGGGTAAACTATGGCTACACCTTC. Amino acids: CASSIRVNYGYTF. V is TRBV19 and J is TRBJ1-2; D is possibly TRBD1 (5 bases). CDR1 and CDR2 (germline): LNHDA, SQIVND (reference sequence). This CDR3 has 13 amino acids. V dropped 3 bases and J dropped 2 bases, with 7 bases sitting between them.

On this clone itself: A junction boundary mismatches the germline segment, possibly from a read error. V is TRBV27 and J is TRBJ2-3; TRBD2 matches at 10 bases. The CDR3 contains 13 residues. Germline loops: CDR1 MNHEY, CDR2 SMNVEV (reference sequence). The CDR3 protein is CASSLSLAGVMLF. The CDR3 region has the DNA TGTGCCAGCAGTTTATCGCTAGCGGGAGTTATGTTATTT.

The chain couples TRBV4-2 to TRBJ2-1; D unclear. V shed 4 bases and J shed 7 bases, with 8 bases lying between them. CDR1 is LGHNA and CDR2 is YNFKEQ in the germline V gene. This CDR3 region has 12 residues. The CDR3 bases are TGTGCCAGCAGCCCCCCAGGTAATGAGCAGTTCTTC. Translation gives CASSPPGNEQFF.

This chain connects TRBV7-8 to TRBJ1-1, with D perhaps TRBD1 (5 bases). V was trimmed by 0 bases and J by 1 base, leaving 12 bases between them. In germline, CDR1 is SGHVS, CDR2 FQNEAQ. This CDR3 region has 16 residues. The CDR3 loop reads CASSLARQTRNTEAFF. CDR3 coding DNA: TGTGCCAGCAGCTTAGCCCGACAGACGAGGAACACTGAAGCTTTCTTT.

The chain is built from TRBV15 and TRBJ1-5; D might be TRBD1 (6 bases). Germline V gene lookup returns CDR1 LNHNV and CDR2 YYDKDF (reference sequence). V lost 0 bases and J 3 bases, leaving 18 bases between the germline ends. This CDR3 has 18 amino acids. CDR3: CATSRENRVNPYNQPQHF. The CDR3 DNA sequence: TGTGCCACCAGCAGAGAAAACAGGGTGAACCCTTACAATCAGCCCCAGCATTTT.

The chain couples TRBV12-3 or TRBV12-4 to TRBJ1-1; TRBD1 matches at 8 bases. The V segment lost 6 bases and the J segment 5 bases; nucleotides outside the gene matches: 5. The CDR3 covers 13 residues. The CDR3 coding sequence is TGTGCCAGCAGGACAGGGGAACCAACTGAAGCTTTCTTT. It translates to CASRTGEPTEAFF.

The J gene is TRBJ1-3, the V gene TRBV21-1; whether TRBD1, the table's D call, matches the DNA was not checked. TRBV21-1 corresponds to a pseudogene. The CDR3 has 17 amino acids. The DNA for the CDR3 is TGTGCCAGCAGTAAAGGACAGGGACCTGAGGGCGGAAACACCATATATTTT. Translation gives CASSKGQGPEGGNTIYF.

The rearrangement joins TRBV9 to TRBJ2-1; 7 nucleotides align to TRBD2. This CDR3 region has 17 residues. The V gene's germline CDR1 is SGDLS and CDR2 YYNGEE. V gave up 2 bases and J gave up 0 bases; unmatched junction bases: 8. This chain's CDR3 is CASSVAGTTNSYNEQFF. For the CDR3, the DNA is TGTGCCAGCAGCGTCGCCGGGACTACGAACTCCTACAATGAGCAGTTCTTC.

The V and J genes are TRBV4-2 and TRBJ2-5; 7 bases are shared with TRBD1. This CDR3 has 15 amino acids. Germline CDR1 and CDR2: LGHNA and YNFKEQ. V trimming: 0 bases; J trimming: 1 base; junction bases outside the gene matches: 2. CDR3 in DNA: TGTGCCAGCAGCCAAGAACAGGGGCCCCAAGAGACCCAGTACTTC. It is translated as CASSQEQGPQETQYF.

The chain couples TRBV4-2 to TRBJ2-1, with a weak D call TRBD1 (6 bases). The germline CDR1 and CDR2 sequences are LGHNA and YNFKEQ. The CDR3 sequence is 16 residues long. Trimming pared 6 bases from V and 4 bases from J, leaving 19 bases between. CDR3 loop: CASSFGTGTPYNEQFF. CDR3 bases: TGTGCCAGCAGTTTTGGGACCGGGACACCTTACAATGAGCAGTTCTTC.

This rearrangement joins TRBV30 to TRBJ1-1, with 9 bases identical to TRBD1. This CDR3 is 15 amino acids long. Germline V gene lookup returns CDR1 GTSNPN and CDR2 SVGIG (reference sequence). V lost 0 bases to trimming and J lost 3 bases; unmatched junction nucleotides: 5. CDR3 loop: CAWSVLGTGYTEAFF. CDR3 nucleotide sequence: TGTGCCTGGAGTGTACTTGGGACAGGGTACACTGAAGCTTTCTTT.

The V call is TRBV2, the J call TRBJ1-5; D is unclear. The V gene's germline CDR1 is SNHLY and CDR2 FYNNEI. CDR3 length equals 15 residues. Trimming removed 6 bases at V and 2 bases at J, with 14 bases between. CDR3 loop: CASRALRGGNQPQHF. CDR3 coding DNA: TGTGCCAGCAGGGCGCTGCGGGGTGGCAATCAGCCCCAGCATTTT.

The CDR3 loop is CAWTPGLAQDTQYF. The CDR3 nucleotides read TGTGCCTGGACCCCGGGACTAGCCCAGGATACGCAGTATTTT. V is TRBV30 and J is TRBJ2-3; 9 nucleotides line up with TRBD2. The V gene end was trimmed by 4 bases and the J gene end by 6 bases; junction bases not matched to a gene: 8. This CDR3 spans 14 amino acids. Germline V gene sequence: CDR1 GTSNPN, CDR2 SVGIG (reference sequence).

The V call is TRBV15, the J call TRBJ1-5; D gene ambiguous. V lost 1 base and J 5 bases, leaving 12 bases between the germline ends. In germline, CDR1 is LNHNV, CDR2 YYDKDF (reference sequence). The CDR3 has 15 residues. CDR3 in DNA: TGTGCCACCAGCAGAGGGTATATCGGGGATCAGCCCCAGCATTTT. It translates to CATSRGYIGDQPQHF.

The chain carries TRBV6-1 and TRBJ1-6; D is unresolved. The CDR3 has 16 amino acids. Trimming pared 2 bases from V and 9 bases from J, leaving 17 bases between. Germline V gene sequence: CDR1 MNHNS, CDR2 SASEGT. CDR3 in amino acids: CASSEFVQMSISPLHF. The DNA for the CDR3 is TGTGCCAGCAGTGAATTTGTGCAAATGAGTATTTCACCCCTCCACTTT.

This rearrangement joins TRBV4-1 to TRBJ2-1, with 7 bases identical to TRBD2. Trimming cost V 0 bases and J 10 bases; bases outside gene matches: 9. CDR3 length equals 15 residues. CDR1 and CDR2 from the germline V gene are MGHRA and YSYEKL. In DNA form, the CDR3 reads TGCGCCAGCAGCCAAGATATGGGGAGGGCTTGGGAGCAGTTCTTC. Protein: CASSQDMGRAWEQFF.

The table lists this clone with a few counts. The chain uses TRBV7-2 and TRBJ2-5; the D gene is possibly TRBD2 (5 bases). The V gene lost 5 bases and the J gene lost 1 base, with 14 bases spanning the gap. There are 15 residues in the CDR3. Germline V gives CDR1 SGHTA, CDR2 FQGNSA. The CDR3 loop is CASSPHRDFQETQYF. In nucleotides, the CDR3 is TGTGCCAGCAGCCCCCACCGGGATTTCCAAGAGACCCAGTACTTC.

The V gene is TRBV2, the J gene TRBJ2-7; 8 bases match TRBD2. The V and J ends lost 1 base and 4 bases, in that order; junction bases with no gene match: 6. This CDR3 has 15 amino acids. Germline assignment: CDR1 SNHLY and CDR2 FYNNEI. The CDR3 loop reads CASSEVFGGGYEQYF. Here the CDR3 DNA reads TGTGCCAGCAGTGAAGTTTTCGGGGGGGGATACGAGCAGTACTTC.

For this clone: The same CDR3 also results from other DNA sequences found in this sample. The chain uses TRBV19 and TRBJ1-2, with 11 bases that match TRBD1. The length of the CDR3 is 13 residues. V gave up 6 bases and J gave up 8 bases; unmatched junction bases: 5. Per the germline V gene, CDR1 is LNHDA and CDR2 is SQIVND (reference sequence). CDR3 in DNA: TGTGCCAGTAGCCCTCGGGACAGGGGGGGCTACACCTTC. This encodes CASSPRDRGGYTF.

The rearrangement links TRBV5-1 to TRBJ1-1; 7 bases map to TRBD1. V trimming: 0 bases; J trimming: 6 bases; junction bases outside the gene matches: 8. Germline V gene data show CDR1 as SGHRS and CDR2 as YFSETQ. There are 15 residues in the CDR3. For the CDR3, the DNA is TGCGCCAGCAGCTTGGGGGACAGAAAGGTGCCTGAAGCTTTCTTT. Residues: CASSLGDRKVPEAFF.

The chain couples TRBV5-5 to TRBJ2-2; possible D gene TRBD1, 6 bases. CDR1 and CDR2 from the germline V gene are SGHKS and YYEKEE (reference sequence). The CDR3 covers 15 residues. Trimming left V 4 bases short and J 2 bases short, with 12 bases between. CDR3 residues: CASSLGAVNTGELFF. CDR3 in DNA: TGTGCCAGCAGCCTGGGGGCAGTTAACACCGGGGAGCTGTTTTTT.

J is TRBJ1-4 and V is TRBV24-1, with 9 bases aligning to TRBD1. Germline loops: CDR1 KGHDR, CDR2 SFDVKD. The CDR3 is 14 residues long. With V trimmed by 4 bases and J by 7 bases, 3 bases remained unmatched. The CDR3 sequence: CATSETGQGEKLFF. CDR3 DNA: TGTGCCACCAGTGAAACGGGACAGGGTGAAAAACTGTTTTTT.

The chain uses TRBV7-9 and TRBJ2-7, with TRBD1 matching over 10 bases. V gave up 4 bases and J gave up 5 bases; unmatched junction bases: 11. Germline V gene data show CDR1 as SEHNR and CDR2 as FQNEAQ (reference sequence). The length of the CDR3 is 16 residues. The CDR3 spells CASSSRGQGGFDEQYF. The DNA of the CDR3 is TGTGCCAGCAGCTCCCGAGGACAGGGGGGCTTCGACGAGCAGTACTTC.

V and J are TRBV10-3 and TRBJ2-7, with 7 bases aligning to TRBD2. This CDR3 spans 12 amino acids. V gave up 6 bases and J gave up 8 bases; unmatched junction bases: 7. Germline V gene sequence: CDR1 ENHRY, CDR2 SYGVKD. The CDR3: CAIRGEGSKQYF. The CDR3 DNA sequence: TGTGCCATCAGGGGGGAGGGCTCTAAGCAGTACTTC.

The chain employs TRBV7-9 and TRBJ2-2; a weak D match, TRBD1 (5 bases). Trimming took 10 bases from V and 1 from J, leaving 16 bases between them. The length of the CDR3 is 15 residues. CDR1 is SEHNR and CDR2 is FQNEAQ in the germline V gene (reference sequence). The CDR3 nucleotides read TGTGCCACTCTCGCCAGGGCCGTGAACACCGGGGAGCTGTTTTTT. This codes for CATLARAVNTGELFF.

The chain links TRBV27 to TRBJ2-7; possible D gene TRBD1, 6 bases. V lost 3 bases and J 7 bases, leaving 13 bases between the germline ends. CDR1 and CDR2 from the germline V gene are MNHEY and SMNVEV (reference sequence). The CDR3 has 13 amino acids. The CDR3 is CASSLVQGLEQYF. The CDR3 DNA reads TGTGCCAGCAGTTTGGTCCAGGGGCTTGAGCAGTACTTC.

This clone came up a few times. The genes are TRBV27 and TRBJ2-1; TRBD1 aligns across 8 bases. Germline V gene lookup returns CDR1 MNHEY and CDR2 SMNVEV (reference sequence). CDR3 length equals 15 residues. V lost 5 bases and J lost 7; bases outside the gene matches: 10. The CDR3 bases are TGTGCCAGCAGTAAGAGGACAGGGCTTGCAAATGAGCAGTTCTTC. Translation: CASSKRTGLANEQFF.

The rearrangement links TRBV7-6 to TRBJ1-5; D is undetermined. The CDR3 loop spans 16 amino acids. Germline V gene data show CDR1 as SGHVS and CDR2 as FNYEAQ. Trimming pared 5 bases from V and 6 bases from J, leaving 20 bases between. The CDR3 DNA follows: TGTGCCAGCAGCATATCGGGGTGGGGTTCGGGTCAGCCCCAGCATTTT. This gives the protein CASSISGWGSGQPQHF.